Listed below are T cell receptor beta chains from one sample, sequenced in a study of radiotherapy plus CTLA-4 blockade in lung cancer. Measured with immunoSEQ multiplex PCR; TCRdb has only the in-frame clones, and not every one. The sample has approximately 57,000 clones, around four fifths seen once. The input for sequencing was peripheral blood, taken from a patient treated with radiotherapy plus ipilimumab. These receptors all come from a human donor with non-small cell lung cancer whose response to radiotherapy plus ipilimumab could not be evaluated. The CDR3 runs from the conserved cysteine through the conserved F or W. A D gene is named only where the DNA matches it firmly. Not all rows give a size; the values are once, few, many and, for expanded clones, a class.

j_call,d_call,v_call,clone_size,cdr3_aa,cdr3_nt
TRBJ2-7,TRBD2,TRBV7-2,NA,CASSSYSGYYEQYF,TGTGCCAGCAGCTCCTATAGCGGGTACTACGAGCAGTACTTC
TRBJ2-1,NA,TRBV28,few,CASTSRWYEQFF,TGTGCCAGCACCTCCAGGTGGTATGAGCAGTTCTTC
TRBJ1-2,NA,TRBV6-5,NA,CASRTTGINYGYTF,TGTGCCAGCAGAACGACAGGAATTAACTATGGCTACACCTTC
TRBJ2-7,TRBD1,TRBV7-9,NA,CASSSGQGAYEQYF,TGTGCCAGCAGCTCGGGACAGGGGGCCTACGAGCAGTACTTC
TRBJ2-1,NA,TRBV5-1,NA,CASSSRVHEQFF,TGCGCCAGCAGCTCCAGGGTCCATGAGCAGTTCTTC
TRBJ2-2,NA,TRBV25-1,NA,CASSEEQGRPGELFF,TGTGCCAGCAGTGAAGAACAGGGGAGGCCCGGGGAGCTGTTTTTT
TRBJ2-3,TRBD2,TRBV2,once,CASRLAGGPGTTDTQYF,TGTGCCAGCCGCCTAGCGGGGGGCCCCGGAACCACAGATACGCAGTATTTT
TRBJ1-2,NA,TRBV5-4,NA,CASSLQGSNYGYTF,TGTGCCAGCAGCTTGCAGGGCAGCAACTATGGCTACACCTTC
TRBJ2-1,TRBD2,TRBV10-1,NA,CASSESKRGSSYNEQFF,TGCGCCAGCAGTGAGTCCAAGCGGGGGTCCTCCTACAATGAGCAGTTCTTC
TRBJ2-7,TRBD1,TRBV19,NA,CASSSRTGGYEEGHYEQYF,TGTGCCAGTAGTTCTCGGACAGGGGGCTATGAAGAAGGTCACTACGAGCAGTACTTC
TRBJ2-7,NA,TRBV10-2,NA,CASSESKSWGDEQYF,TGCGCCAGCAGTGAGTCGAAAAGCTGGGGGGACGAGCAGTACTTC
TRBJ1-1,TRBD1,TRBV7-9,NA,CASRLTGATTEAFF,TGTGCCAGCAGGCTGACAGGGGCGACCACTGAAGCTTTCTTT
TRBJ2-5,TRBD1,TRBV7-2,NA,CASSQENRGRETQYF,TGCGCCAGCAGCCAAGAGAACAGGGGGCGGGAGACCCAGTACTTC
TRBJ1-5,NA,TRBV4-1,NA,CASSQSPALNQPQHF,TGCGCCAGCAGCCAGTCCCCTGCCCTAAATCAGCCCCAGCATTTT
TRBJ2-1,NA,TRBV5-1,NA,CASSLSEANEQFF,TGCGCCAGCAGCTTGTCGGAGGCCAATGAGCAGTTCTTC
TRBJ2-1,NA,TRBV7-2,NA,CASSLETKRPYNEQFF,TGTGCCAGCAGCTTAGAGACGAAGCGACCCTACAATGAGCAGTTCTTC
TRBJ2-3,TRBD2,TRBV7-2,once,CASRRSGGVRTDTQYF,TGTGCCAGCAGGCGTTCTGGGGGGGTTCGTACAGATACGCAGTATTTT
TRBJ2-1,NA,TRBV15,NA,CATSRSREFYHNEQFF,TGTGCCACCAGCAGAAGTCGGGAATTCTATCACAATGAGCAGTTCTTC
TRBJ1-5,NA,TRBV28,NA,CASSLLAGSQPQHF,TGTGCCAGCAGTTTATTAGCAGGGTCTCAGCCCCAGCATTTT
TRBJ2-7,NA,TRBV5-6,NA,CASSKYYEQYF,TGTGCCAGCAGCAAATACTACGAGCAGTACTTC
TRBJ2-3,TRBD2,TRBV9,NA,CASSVTSGGADTQYF,TGTGCCAGCAGCGTGACTAGCGGGGGGGCAGATACGCAGTATTTT
TRBJ1-1,TRBD1,TRBV19,NA,CASSGQELAFF,TGTGCCAGTAGCGGACAGGAATTAGCTTTCTTT
TRBJ2-2,TRBD1,TRBV7-2,NA,CASSWTGTGGELFF,TGTGCCAGCAGCTGGACAGGGACGGGCGGGGAGCTGTTTTTT
TRBJ1-2,TRBD1,TRBV27,NA,CASSSLHRGNYGYTF,TGTGCCAGCAGTTCCCTCCACAGGGGAAACTATGGCTACACCTTC
TRBJ2-1,TRBD1,TRBV15,NA,CATSRDWDRVIEQFF,TGTGCCACCAGCAGAGATTGGGACAGGGTCATTGAGCAGTTCTTC
TRBJ2-5,NA,TRBV7-9,NA,CASRSGSFAAQYF,TGTGCCAGCCGCTCCGGGTCGTTCGCGGCCCAGTACTTC
TRBJ2-1,NA,TRBV7-2,NA,CASSPTYNEQFF,TGTGCCAGCAGCCCCACCTACAATGAGCAGTTCTTC
TRBJ2-5,NA,TRBV5-4,NA,CASSSRGGETQYF,TGTGCCAGCAGCTCCAGGGGAGGGGAGACCCAGTACTTC